This record covers a single T cell receptor (beta chain). Its antigen is unknown. A much bigger clone sits one base away, suggesting this may be a read error. Amplification of TCR alpha and beta CDR3 regions from RNA used iRepertoire nested multiplex PCR. Tissue mRNA or PBMC total RNA, roughly 85-450 ng, went into one-step reverse transcription and amplification. TCRdb itself ran the multiplex PCR reads through MiXCR, one entry per CDR3 protein. The table includes around 190,000 distinct CDR3 sequences, roughly 32% detected once. This sample stems from a study of glioma-infiltrating T cells. The study's findings and limits: CDR3 overlap between tissue and blood was very small. Above-expected tissue-blood divergence occurred in all gliomas, most in low-grade ones.

The V end lost 0 bases, the J end lost 7 bases, and 10 bases lay between the germline ends. The CDR3 is 13 residues long. Germline CDR1 SEHNR, CDR2 FQNEAQ (reference sequence). Material: glioma tissue, nonneoplastic brain tissue, or PBMCs (not recorded which). The sequence derives from a human donor with low-grade glioma or glioblastoma, undergoing nonglioma brain surgery, or in good health (not recorded which). J is TRBJ2-7 and V is TRBV7-9, with D uncertain. DNA of the CDR3: TGTGCCAGCAGCTTAGCGGGAAGGGATGAGCAGTACTTC. Encoded protein: CASSLAGRDEQYF.